This TCR beta chain was documented in a study of post-analysis software for immune sequencing data. Study details: Progressive-relapsing, secondary progressive and relapsing-remitting multiple sclerosis were among the disease courses included.

Study observations and caveats: Normalized Chao1 diversity in multiple sclerosis patients fell significantly below that of controls. Included in a set of roughly 5 TRBV segments more frequent in patients than controls were TRBV5-6, TRBV5-1 and TRBV20-1.

Of note for this clonotype: No antigen is known for it.

Trimming shortened V by 7 bases and J by 2 bases, and 13 bases separated the two germline ends. This CDR3 has 14 residues. Per germline, CDR1 MDHEN and CDR2 SYDVKM. The library was made from cDNA and included unique molecular identifiers. TCRdb redid the calling of the PCR reads with MiXCR, one entry per CDR3 protein. Among a few hundred thousand distinct CDR3 sequences, more than 30% were seen once, and the ten largest hold about 7.6%. The receptor was isolated from a girl aged 2-10 years with multiple sclerosis. Sequences were obtained from blood. V usage is TRBV28 and J usage is TRBJ2-3, with a weak D call TRBD1 (6 bases). CDR3 DNA: TGTGCCAGCAACCCGGGACAAGTCACAGATACGCAGTATTTT. Translating gives CASNPGQVTDTQYF.